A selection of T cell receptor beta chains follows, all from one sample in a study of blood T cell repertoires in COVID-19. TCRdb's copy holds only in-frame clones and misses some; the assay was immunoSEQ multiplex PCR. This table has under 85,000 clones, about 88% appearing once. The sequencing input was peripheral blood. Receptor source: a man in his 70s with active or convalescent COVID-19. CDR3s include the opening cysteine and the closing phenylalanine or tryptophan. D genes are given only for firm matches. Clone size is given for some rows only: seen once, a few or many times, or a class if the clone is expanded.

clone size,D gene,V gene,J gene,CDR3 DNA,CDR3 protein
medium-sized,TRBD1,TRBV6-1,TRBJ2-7,TGTGCCAGCAGTGAACTATCGGACAGGGCATACGAGCAGTACTTC,CASSELSDRAYEQYF
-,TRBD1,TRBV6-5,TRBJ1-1,TGTGCCAGCAGTTACGGGACAGGGGGCTTTGGGACTGAAGCTTTCTTT,CASSYGTGGFGTEAFF
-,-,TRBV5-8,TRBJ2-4,TGTGCCAGCACCCCCGGGTGGGGAGAAGTAGCCAAAAACATTCAGTACTTC,CASTPGWGEVAKNIQYF
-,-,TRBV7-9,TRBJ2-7,TGTGCCAGCAGCTCACAGTTTCTGACCTACGAGCAGTACTTC,CASSSQFLTYEQYF
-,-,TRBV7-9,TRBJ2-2,TGTGCCAGCAGCGCCAGGGGCGCGTACACCGGGGAGCTGTTTTTT,CASSARGAYTGELFF
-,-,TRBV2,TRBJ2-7,TGTGCCAGCAGTGCCTCGTTGAGCCTGGCGGCCTACGAGCAGTACTTC,CASSASLSLAAYEQYF
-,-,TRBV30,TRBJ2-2,TGTGCCTGGAGACTACCGACAGGCGGAACCGGGGAGCTGTTTTTT,CAWRLPTGGTGELFF
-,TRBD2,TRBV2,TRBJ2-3,TGTGCCAGCAGTGACTGGCTAGCGGTCACAGATACGCAGTATTTT,CASSDWLAVTDTQYF
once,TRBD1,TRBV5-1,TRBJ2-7,TGCGCCAGCAGCTTGGTGGTGTCAGGGGGTCCCCACGAGCAGTACTTC,CASSLVVSGGPHEQYF
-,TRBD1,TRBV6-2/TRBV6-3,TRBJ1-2,TGTGCCAGCAGTTATGTCGACAGGGTGGGCGGCTACACCTTC,CASSYVDRVGGYTF
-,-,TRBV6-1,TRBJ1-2,TGTGCCAGCAGTGAAGAGGCCAGGTTCTATGGCTACACCTTC,CASSEEARFYGYTF
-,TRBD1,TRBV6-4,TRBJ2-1,TGTGCCAGAGGCGACAGGGGGCCATACAATGAGCAGTTCTTC,CARGDRGPYNEQFF
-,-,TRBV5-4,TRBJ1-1,TGTGCCAGCAGCATAGCGCGGGACACTGAAGCTTTCTTT,CASSIARDTEAFF
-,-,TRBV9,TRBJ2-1,TGTGCCAGCAGCGGGGGCCCCATTATCCTCAATGAGCAGTTCTTC,CASSGGPIILNEQFF
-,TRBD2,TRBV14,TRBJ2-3,TGTGCCAGCAGCAAATCCCAGAGCGGGAGCGGCACAGATACGCAGTATTTT,CASSKSQSGSGTDTQYF
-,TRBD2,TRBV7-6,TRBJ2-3,TGTGCCAGCAGCCAAATGATAGCGGGGGGGCGAGATACGCAGTATTTT,CASSQMIAGGRDTQYF
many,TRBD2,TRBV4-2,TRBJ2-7,TGTGCCAGCAGCCAAGAAGGGGTGCGGGGGGTCACCTACGAGCAGTACTTC,CASSQEGVRGVTYEQYF
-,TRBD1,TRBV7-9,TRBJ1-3,TGTGCCAGCAGCTTAACGGACAGGCGAAACACCATATATTTT,CASSLTDRRNTIYF
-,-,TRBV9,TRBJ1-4,TGTGCCAGCAGCGTAAATGTAGGGGGTGAAAAACTGTTTTTT,CASSVNVGGEKLFF
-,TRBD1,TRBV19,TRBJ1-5,TGTGCCAGTAGTATAGATAAGAGGACAGGGGGGGTACAGCCCCAGCATTTT,CASSIDKRTGGVQPQHF
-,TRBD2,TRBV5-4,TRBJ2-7,TGTGCCAGCAGTCGATCCCCGGGGGGGCTCTCCTACGAGCAGTACTTC,CASSRSPGGLSYEQYF
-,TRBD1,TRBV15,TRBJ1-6,TGTGCCACCAGCAGAGACCGGACAGGCTATAATTCACCCCTCCACTTT,CATSRDRTGYNSPLHF
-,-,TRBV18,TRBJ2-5,TGTGCCAGCTCACCAGGACAGTTCTCTGTAGGCCTAGAGACCCAGTACTTC,CASSPGQFSVGLETQYF
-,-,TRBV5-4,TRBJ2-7,TGTGCCAGCAGCTCCCCTGGAGTCTCCTACGAGCAGTACTTC,CASSSPGVSYEQYF
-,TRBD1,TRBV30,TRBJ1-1,TGTGCCTGGACCAAAGACAGGGGGCGACAGTACACTGAAGCTTTCTTT,CAWTKDRGRQYTEAFF
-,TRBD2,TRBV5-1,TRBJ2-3,TGCGCCAGCAGCTTGGCGGTTACTAGCGGGGGGTTCGCAGATACGCAGTATTTT,CASSLAVTSGGFADTQYF
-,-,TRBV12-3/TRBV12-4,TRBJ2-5,TGTGCCAGCAATCGGGGAGTTCAAGAGACCCAGTACTTC,CASNRGVQETQYF
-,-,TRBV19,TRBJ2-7,TGTGCCAGTAGTGGAGGCAGAAGTAGGATCTACGAGCAGTACTTC,CASSGGRSRIYEQYF
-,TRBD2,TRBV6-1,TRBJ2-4,TGTGCCAGCAGTGTAGCGGGGGGGCTGAACATTCAGTACTTC,CASSVAGGLNIQYF
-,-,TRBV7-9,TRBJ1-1,TGTGCCAGCAGCTTATCTGTGAACACTGAAGCTTTCTTT,CASSLSVNTEAFF
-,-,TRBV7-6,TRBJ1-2,TGTGCCAGCAGCCTGCAAGACAAAGGCAACTATGGCTACACCTTC,CASSLQDKGNYGYTF
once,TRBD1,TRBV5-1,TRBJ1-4,TGCGCCACCAAACCGGGACAGGGCACAACTAATGAAAAACTGTTTTTT,CATKPGQGTTNEKLFF
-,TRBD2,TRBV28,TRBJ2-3,TGTGCCAGCACCAGCGGGGGGGGAACAGATACGCAGTATTTT,CASTSGGGTDTQYF
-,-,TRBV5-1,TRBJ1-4,TGCGCCAGCAGCTTCAGGGGAAGCGAGGAAAAACTGTTTTTT,CASSFRGSEEKLFF
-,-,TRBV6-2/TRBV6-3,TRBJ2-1,TGTGCCAGCAGTTTACCGGGGGAGCAGTTCTTC,CASSLPGEQFF
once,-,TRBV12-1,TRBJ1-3,TGTGCCAGCAGCGGAACAGGGTTATCTGGAAACACCATATATTTT,CASSGTGLSGNTIYF
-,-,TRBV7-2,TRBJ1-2,TGTGCCAGCAGCCTAGGCACAGGGCGAGGCTACACCTTC,CASSLGTGRGYTF
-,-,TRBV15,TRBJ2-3,TGTGCCACCAGCGTCCACAGTACAGATACGCAGTATTTT,CATSVHSTDTQYF
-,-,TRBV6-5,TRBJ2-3,TGTGCCACCATAGCGAGGGACACAGATACGCAGTATTTT,CATIARDTDTQYF
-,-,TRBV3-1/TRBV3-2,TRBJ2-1,TGTGCCAGCAGCCTCCAATCGAGCTCCTACAATGAGCAGTTCTTC,CASSLQSSSYNEQFF
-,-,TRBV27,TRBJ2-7,TGTGCCAGCAGTTTATGTTGGCGGTGCTCCTACGAGCAGTACTTC,CASSLCWRCSYEQYF
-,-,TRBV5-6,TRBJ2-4,TGTGCCAGCAGCAAACGAACGACAGGAGCCAAAAACATTCAGTACTTC,CASSKRTTGAKNIQYF
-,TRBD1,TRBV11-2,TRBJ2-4,TGTGCCAGCAGCTTGGGACAGGGTAACATTCAGTACTTC,CASSLGQGNIQYF
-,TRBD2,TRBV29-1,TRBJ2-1,TGCAGCGTTAGGGACTACCGCAACAATGAGCAGTTCTTC,CSVRDYRNNEQFF
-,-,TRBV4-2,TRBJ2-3,TGTGCCAGCAGCCAAGATTGGTCAGCGGTAAGCACAGATACGCAGTATTTT,CASSQDWSAVSTDTQYF
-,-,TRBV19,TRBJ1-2,TGTGCCAGTAGTATGATACCTGGACAGCTCCACTATGGCTACACCTTC,CASSMIPGQLHYGYTF
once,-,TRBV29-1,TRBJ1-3,TGCAGCGTTGAGGACAGCCACTCTGGAAACACCATATATTTT,CSVEDSHSGNTIYF
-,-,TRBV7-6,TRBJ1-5,TGTGCCAGCAGCCCAGCGGGGATTCGTCAGCCCCAGCATTTT,CASSPAGIRQPQHF
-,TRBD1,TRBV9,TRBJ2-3,TGTGCCAGCAGACCGACAGGGTCTAGCACAGATACGCAGTATTTT,CASRPTGSSTDTQYF
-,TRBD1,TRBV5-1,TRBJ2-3,TGCGCCAGCAGCTCGCTGGGACAGGGCGCAGATACGCAGTATTTT,CASSSLGQGADTQYF
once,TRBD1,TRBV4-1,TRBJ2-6,TGCGCCAGCAGCCAGACAGGGCGTCCCGGCTCTGGGGCCAACGTCCTGACTTTC,CASSQTGRPGSGANVLTF